Detailed here is one T cell receptor (beta chain). Its matching antigen is unknown. The source of the sample is a study of OX40 agonist ivuxolimab in advanced cancers. Study-level background: Dosing consisted of intravenous ivuxolimab at 0.01 to 10 mg/kg every 2 weeks. Notes on the study in general: Low clonal expansion, among the lowest seen, marked partial responders at 0.1-3.0 mg/kg.

This CDR3 contains 15 residues. Germline V CDR1 and CDR2: SGHDN, FVKESK. V lost 4 bases to trimming and J lost 3 bases; unmatched junction nucleotides: 7. Method: immunoSEQ multiplex PCR; TCRdb's copy keeps in-frame clones and lacks some. Seen here are about 110,000 clones, under 95% observed once, and the top ten hold 1% to 1.5%. The TCR sequence derives from an adult with an advanced solid tumor such as melanoma, head and neck, liver or kidney cancer. The sample here was CD4+ or CD8+ T cells sorted from blood, taken in a trial of the OX40 agonist ivuxolimab. V gene TRBV14 combines with J gene TRBJ1-2; TRBD1 matches at 8 bases. The CDR3 protein is CASSLGQGSYYGYTF. Here the CDR3 DNA reads TGTGCCAGCAGCCTTGGACAGGGTTCGTACTATGGCTACACCTTC.